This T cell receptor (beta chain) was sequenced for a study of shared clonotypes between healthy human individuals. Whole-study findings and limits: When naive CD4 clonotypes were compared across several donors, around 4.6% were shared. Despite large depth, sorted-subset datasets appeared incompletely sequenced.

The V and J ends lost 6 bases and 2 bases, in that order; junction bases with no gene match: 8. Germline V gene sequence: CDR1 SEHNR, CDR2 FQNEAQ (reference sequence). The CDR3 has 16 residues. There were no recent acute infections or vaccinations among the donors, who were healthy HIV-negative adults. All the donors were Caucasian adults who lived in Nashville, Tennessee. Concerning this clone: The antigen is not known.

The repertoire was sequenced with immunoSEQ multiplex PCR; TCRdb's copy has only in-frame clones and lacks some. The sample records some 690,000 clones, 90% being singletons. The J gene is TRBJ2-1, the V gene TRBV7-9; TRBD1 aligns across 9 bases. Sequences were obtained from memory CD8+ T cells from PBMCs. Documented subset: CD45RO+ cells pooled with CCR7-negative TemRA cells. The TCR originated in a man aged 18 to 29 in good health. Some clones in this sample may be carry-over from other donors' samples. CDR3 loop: CASSFTGGAPYNEQFF. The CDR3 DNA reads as TGTGCCAGCAGTTTTACAGGGGGCGCCCCCTACAATGAGCAGTTCTTC.